Sequencing of this TCR beta chain was carried out in a study of OX40 agonist ivuxolimab in advanced cancers. Study-level results: Low normalized T-cell clonal expansion was additionally recorded for some nonresponders.

Germline-derived CDR1 and CDR2 are MNHEY and SMNVEV (reference sequence). Trimming took 6 bases from V and 2 from J, leaving 13 bases between them. The CDR3 is made up of 14 amino acids. Libraries were prepared by immunoSEQ multiplex PCR; TCRdb keeps only in-frame clonotypes and omits some of them. The repertoire has 81,000 or so clones, approximately 90% of them found once; the top ten carry approximately 0.45%. Details on this clone: Its antigen is undetermined.

The sample here was CD4+ or CD8+ T cells sorted from blood, taken in a trial of the OX40 agonist ivuxolimab. This clonotype originated in an adult with an advanced solid tumor such as melanoma, head and neck, liver or kidney cancer. The chain couples TRBV27 to TRBJ1-2; D call uncertain. The CDR3 loop is CASSYSGLNYGYTF. Written as DNA, the CDR3 is TGTGCCAGCAGCTACAGTGGACTGAACTATGGCTACACCTTC.